What follows are 32 T cell receptor beta chains derived from one specimen sequenced in a study of blood T cell repertoires in COVID-19. Libraries were prepared by immunoSEQ multiplex PCR; TCRdb keeps only in-frame clonotypes and omits some of them. Of a few hundred thousand clones listed, roughly four fifths are singletons. The specimen sequenced was PBMCs or T cells enriched from blood (not recorded which). These receptors all come from a man aged 40-55 years who had been exposed to COVID-19.

The rearrangement links TRBV6-5 to TRBJ2-2; D is possibly TRBD2 (6 bases). CDR1 is MNHEY and CDR2 is SVGAGI in the germline V gene. V was trimmed by 11 bases and J by 4 bases, leaving 17 bases between them. CDR3 length: 14 residues. The DNA of the CDR3 is TGTGCCGCCCGTGCGGGAAGGTTCACCGGGGAGCTGTTTTTT. Translation gives CAARAGRFTGELFF.

This sequence joins TRBV7-9 and TRBJ2-5; 7 bases line up with TRBD2. Germline CDR1 reads SEHNR; CDR2 reads FQNEAQ (reference sequence). Unmatched junction bases numbered 5, after V lost 8 bases and J lost 2 bases. This CDR3 region has 13 residues. The CDR3 sequence: CASDRTSQETQYF. Here the CDR3 DNA reads TGTGCCAGCGACCGGACTAGTCAAGAGACCCAGTACTTC. Full variable domain (outside the CDR3, taken from reference TRBV7-9 and TRBJ2-5): DTGVSQNPRHKITKRGQNVTFRCDPISEHNRLYWYRQTLGQGPEFLTYFQNEAQLEKSRLLSDRFSAERPKGSFSTLEIQRTEQGDSAMYLCASDRTSQETQYFGPGTRLLVL.

The chain couples TRBV18 to TRBJ2-1; the match to TRBD1 covers 7 bases. Germline assignment: CDR1 KGHSH and CDR2 LQKENI. V lost 7 bases and J lost 8; bases outside the gene matches: 14. This CDR3 is 15 amino acids long. The CDR3: CASFRDRAYRDEQFF. The CDR3 bases are TGTGCCAGCTTTAGAGACAGGGCTTATCGGGATGAGCAGTTCTTC.

This sequence joins TRBV28 and TRBJ1-5, with no clear D. Trimming left V 6 bases short and J 6 bases short, with 9 bases between. Germline loops: CDR1 MDHEN, CDR2 SYDVKM. This CDR3 is built from 12 residues. The CDR3 nucleotides are TGTGCCAGCAGCCCCTCCGGTCAGCCCCAGCATTTT. Residues: CASSPSGQPQHF.

This chain links TRBV5-4 with TRBJ1-2, with TRBD1 as a possible D gene (6 bases). Germline V gene sequence: CDR1 SGHNT, CDR2 YYREEE (reference sequence). Trimming removed 0 bases at V and 8 bases at J, with 14 bases between. The CDR3 contains 14 residues. For the CDR3, the DNA is TGTGCCAGCAGCTTGGCTACAGGGAAAACCGGCTACACCTTC. It is translated as CASSLATGKTGYTF.

The CDR3 protein is CASSGDSNEQFF. The CDR3 DNA reads as TGTGCCAGCAGCGGGGACAGCAATGAGCAGTTCTTC. This chain joins TRBV5-5 and TRBJ2-1; TRBD1 agrees at 7 bases. This CDR3 is 12 amino acids long. The germline CDR1 and CDR2 sequences are SGHKS and YYEKEE (reference sequence). V dropped 4 bases and J dropped 6; count of bases not matched to a gene: 1.

This rearrangement joins TRBV18 to TRBJ1-1, with unresolved D. This CDR3 contains 13 residues. CDR1 is KGHSH and CDR2 is LQKENI in the germline V gene. The V and J ends lost 4 bases and 3 bases respectively, with 9 bases between them. This CDR3 reads CASSLVEDTEAFF. The CDR3, as DNA: TGTGCCAGCTCACTTGTAGAGGACACTGAAGCTTTCTTT.

The chain combines TRBV7-9 with TRBJ1-2; D is undetermined. Trimming shortened V by 4 bases and J by 2 bases, and 14 bases separated the two germline ends. CDR3 length: 15 amino acids. Germline CDR1 and CDR2: SEHNR and FQNEAQ (reference sequence). CDR3 DNA sequence: TGTGCCAGCAGCTGGGCTGGGCTAATAAACTATGGCTACACCTTC. This sequence encodes CASSWAGLINYGYTF.

The CDR3 nucleotides read TGTGCTAGTGGTTCTGGACTGCTCCACGAGCAGTACTTC. As protein: CASGSGLLHEQYF. V is TRBV12-5 and J is TRBJ2-7, with D perhaps TRBD2 (5 bases). Looked up from germline, CDR1 is LGHNT and CDR2 is FRNRAP. This CDR3 comprises 13 residues. V was shortened by 4 bases and J by 5 bases, with 12 bases between the two germline ends.

This clone was recorded a few times. The chain recombines TRBV29-1 with TRBJ1-2; TRBD1 agrees at 8 bases. The germline V gene encodes CDR1 SQVTM and CDR2 ANQGSEA. V trimming: 6 bases; J trimming: 0 bases; junction bases outside the gene matches: 3. The CDR3 length is 13 residues. The CDR3 nucleotides read TGCAGCGTCCAGGACAGGGCTAACTATGGCTACACCTTC. Protein sequence: CSVQDRANYGYTF. The full variable domain, rest sourced from reference TRBV29-1 and TRBJ1-2, is SAVISQKPSRDICQRGTSLTIQCQVDSQVTMMFWYRQQPGQSLTLIATANQGSEATYESGFVIDKFPISRPNLTFSTLTVSNMSPEDSSIYLCSVQDRANYGYTFGSGTRLTVV.

This clone has more than one count but fewer than ten. V usage is TRBV27 and J usage is TRBJ2-2; D is uncertain. The CDR3 contains 13 residues. Germline V gives CDR1 MNHEY, CDR2 SMNVEV (reference sequence). V gave up 5 bases and J gave up 4 bases, with 8 bases separating them. The CDR3 DNA sequence: TGTGCCAGCAGTCTCAGGATCACCGGGGAGCTGTTTTTT. It yields the protein CASSLRITGELFF.

The chain uses TRBV6-5 and TRBJ1-2; the D is unclear. Trimming removed 10 bases at V and 5 bases at J, with 20 bases between. Per germline, CDR1 MNHEY and CDR2 SVGAGI. This CDR3 is 14 amino acids long. CDR3: CATHPAGAAYGYTF. The CDR3 region has the DNA TGTGCCACCCACCCCGCGGGAGCTGCGTATGGCTACACCTTC.

The chain combines TRBV3-1 (or the pseudogene TRBV3-2) with TRBJ2-3; D is possibly TRBD2 (6 bases). Germline CDR1 reads LGHDT; CDR2 reads YNNKEL (reference sequence). The CDR3 is 14 amino acids. V was clipped by 4 bases and J by 1 base, with 9 bases between them. CDR3 sequence (DNA): TGTGCCAGCAGCCCAAGCGGGCGCACAGATACGCAGTATTTT. Its protein is CASSPSGRTDTQYF.

V is TRBV6-5 and J is TRBJ2-5; TRBD1 aligns across 8 bases. The CDR3 contains 13 residues. The ends lost 6 bases at V and 5 bases at J; junction bases unmatched: 5. Germline assignment: CDR1 MNHEY and CDR2 SVGAGI. CDR3 nucleotide sequence: TGTGCCAGCAGGAACAGGGGGAAGGAGACCCAGTACTTC. Its translation is CASRNRGKETQYF.

The chain recombines TRBV28 with TRBJ2-3; 10 bases are shared with TRBD2. J gave up 4 bases and V 6 bases, and 7 bases lay outside the gene matches. CDR1 and CDR2 from the germline V gene are MDHEN and SYDVKM. The CDR3 runs to 15 residues. The CDR3 bases are TGTGCCAGCAGGATTAGCGGGAGGCGGGCAGATACGCAGTATTTT. It specifies CASRISGRRADTQYF.

The chain employs TRBV5-8 and TRBJ2-1; D unresolved. V dropped 6 bases and J dropped 6 bases, with 16 bases sitting between them. The germline gives CDR1 SGHTS, CDR2 YDEGEE. CDR3 length: 14 residues. CDR3 residues: CASTRDPWSNEQFF. The DNA for the CDR3 is TGTGCCAGCACCCGTGACCCATGGAGCAATGAGCAGTTCTTC.

As DNA, the CDR3 is TGTGCCACCAGTGATTGGGGTCTAGCGGGTTACAATGAGCAGTTCTTC. Amino acid sequence: CATSDWGLAGYNEQFF. V gene TRBV24-1 combines with J gene TRBJ2-1, with 8 bases lining up with TRBD2. V lost 2 bases, J lost 4 bases, and 6 bases stayed unmatched. The germline V gene encodes CDR1 KGHDR and CDR2 SFDVKD. This CDR3 comprises 16 residues.

This sequence joins TRBV5-5 and TRBJ1-2; 12 bases agree with TRBD1. The junction had 9 bases not matched to a gene; V was cut back by 1 base and J by 2 bases. CDR3 length equals 18 residues. CDR1 is SGHKS and CDR2 is YYEKEE in the germline V gene (reference sequence). The DNA of the CDR3 is TGTGCCAGCAGCTTGACTCTTGGGACAGGGGGCTCCAACTATGGCTACACCTTC. This encodes CASSLTLGTGGSNYGYTF.

V is TRBV5-6 and J is TRBJ2-4; D not certain. Germline V gene sequence: CDR1 SGHDT, CDR2 YYEEEE. V was trimmed by 4 bases and J by 0 bases, leaving 8 bases between them. The CDR3 covers 14 residues. CDR3 nucleotide sequence: TGTGCCAGCAGCCTGGAGCTAGCCAAAAACATTCAGTACTTC. Residues: CASSLELAKNIQYF.

The chain couples TRBV19 to TRBJ1-2; D not certain. This CDR3 is 12 amino acids long. V was cut by 9 bases and J by 5 bases, with 13 bases left in between. Germline V gene data show CDR1 as LNHDA and CDR2 as SQIVND (reference sequence). The CDR3 spells CASRDNRYGYTF. DNA of the CDR3: TGTGCCAGCCGTGACAACCGGTATGGCTACACCTTC.

This sequence joins TRBV5-5 and TRBJ1-1, with 9 bases fitting TRBD1. Per germline, CDR1 SGHKS and CDR2 YYEKEE (reference sequence). The CDR3 length is 15 residues. The junction had 7 bases not matched to a gene; V was cut back by 3 bases and J by 4 bases. CDR3 region: CASSWSGTGSTEAFF. As DNA, the CDR3 is TGTGCCAGCAGCTGGTCCGGGACAGGGTCCACTGAAGCTTTCTTT. The complete variable domain, with remaining parts taken from reference TRBV5-5 and TRBJ1-1, reads DAGVTQSPTHLIKTRGQQVTLRCSPISGHKSVSWYQQVLGQGPQFIFQYYEKEERGRGNFPDRFSARQFPNYSSELNVNALLLGDSALYLCASSWSGTGSTEAFFGQGTRLTVV.

This clone was observed a single time. The chain recombines TRBV19 with TRBJ1-6; 9 bases align to TRBD1. Germline V gives CDR1 LNHDA, CDR2 SQIVND (reference sequence). The CDR3 is made up of 16 amino acids. With 3 bases clipped from V and 3 bases from J, the junction kept 3 bases outside the gene matches. CDR3 sequence reads: CASSISTGGYNSPLHF. Here the CDR3 DNA reads TGTGCCAGTAGTATCTCGACAGGGGGCTATAATTCACCCCTCCACTTT.

V and J are TRBV12-3 or TRBV12-4 and TRBJ1-1; no reliable D call. The CDR3 extends over 11 amino acids. Between the trimmed V and J ends, which lost 3 bases and 11 bases, there was a span of 10 bases. CDR3 region: CASSFREMAFF. CDR3 bases: TGTGCCAGCAGTTTTCGAGAGATGGCTTTCTTT.

The chain has TRBV7-9 and TRBJ2-5; 9 bases are shared with TRBD1. The V segment lost 3 bases and the J segment 7 bases; nucleotides outside the gene matches: 12. The CDR3 consists of 16 residues. Germline V gives CDR1 SEHNR, CDR2 FQNEAQ (reference sequence). CDR3 DNA: TGTGCCAGCAGCTTTGGGCAGGGACAGGGAGTTGGGACCCAGTACTTC. Its protein is CASSFGQGQGVGTQYF.

This chain uses TRBV12-3 or TRBV12-4 with TRBJ2-7, with D hard to call. This CDR3 is built from 13 residues. Between the trimmed V and J ends, which lost 4 bases and 6 bases, there was a span of 13 bases. The CDR3 region is CASSSSPRAEQYF. CDR3 DNA sequence: TGTGCCAGCAGTTCCTCTCCTAGAGCCGAGCAGTACTTC.

The chain carries TRBV7-2 and TRBJ2-3, with TRBD2 identical over 9 bases. The CDR3 spans 17 residues. Germline CDR1 reads SGHTA; CDR2 reads FQGNSA. Losses at the gene ends were 1 base for V and 6 bases for J; bases not matched to a gene: 11. The CDR3 sequence is CASSLGGGGRAWDTQYF. Here the CDR3 DNA reads TGTGCCAGCAGCTTAGGAGGTGGCGGGAGGGCCTGGGATACGCAGTATTTT. The variable domain in full, completed from reference TRBV7-2 and TRBJ2-3, reads GAGVSQSPSNKVTEKGKDVELRCDPISGHTALYWYRQSLGQGLEFLIYFQGNSAPDKSGLPSDRFSAERTGGSVSTLTIQRTQQEDSAVYLCASSLGGGGRAWDTQYFGPGTRLTVL.

The chain carries TRBV5-5 and TRBJ2-2; 9 bases are a match to TRBD2. CDR1 and CDR2 (germline): SGHKS, YYEKEE (reference sequence). With V trimmed by 7 bases and J by 7 bases, 11 bases remained unmatched. The CDR3 consists of 15 residues. The CDR3 sequence: CASLAREGGHGELFF. DNA of the CDR3: TGTGCCAGCCTAGCGCGGGAGGGGGGCCACGGGGAGCTGTTTTTT.

The rearrangement links TRBV5-4 to TRBJ2-3, with a weak D call TRBD2 (5 bases). Looked up from germline, CDR1 is SGHNT and CDR2 is YYREEE (reference sequence). The CDR3 is 14 residues long. The V end lost 0 bases, the J end lost 2 bases, and 7 bases lay between the germline ends. In DNA form, the CDR3 reads TGTGCCAGCAGCTTGGGCGGACTCACAGATACGCAGTATTTT. Protein: CASSLGGLTDTQYF.

V and J are TRBV3-1 (or the pseudogene TRBV3-2) and TRBJ2-1; no definite D call. CDR1 and CDR2 from the germline V gene are LGHDT and YNNKEL (reference sequence). This CDR3 comprises 12 residues. V was pared by 7 bases and J by 9 bases, with 13 bases between. The CDR3 DNA sequence: TGTGCCAGCAATCAAGACGGTGGTGAGCAGTTCTTC. It yields the protein CASNQDGGEQFF.

This clone was detected once. The V call is TRBV11-2, the J call TRBJ2-5, with D maybe TRBD2 (5 bases). Per the germline V gene, CDR1 is SGHAT and CDR2 is FQNNGV. This CDR3 contains 13 residues. Between the trimmed V and J ends, which lost 2 bases and 7 bases, there was a span of 11 bases. CDR3 DNA sequence: TGTGCCAGCAGCTTACGGGGTTTCGGGACCCAGTACTTC. This translates into CASSLRGFGTQYF.

This chain links TRBV5-1 with TRBJ1-1; no reliable D call. This CDR3 comprises 13 residues. Germline loops: CDR1 SGHRS, CDR2 YFSETQ. Trimming removed 4 bases at V and 0 bases at J, with 7 bases between. In DNA, the CDR3 is TGCGCCAGCAGCGCCCAGTTGAACACTGAAGCTTTCTTT. Protein sequence: CASSAQLNTEAFF.

The chain links TRBV18 to TRBJ1-5; 9 nucleotides line up with TRBD1. Per the germline V gene, CDR1 is KGHSH and CDR2 is LQKENI. The V gene end was trimmed by 8 bases and the J gene end by 6 bases; junction bases not matched to a gene: 5. The CDR3 consists of 13 residues. The CDR3 sequence is CASRTGEGQPQHF. As DNA, the CDR3 is TGTGCCAGCAGGACAGGGGAGGGTCAGCCCCAGCATTTT. The whole variable domain, filled in from reference TRBV18 and TRBJ1-5, reads NAGVMQNPRHLVRRRGQEARLRCSPMKGHSHVYWYRQLPEEGLKFMVYLQKENIIDESGMPKERFSAEFPKEGPSILRIQQVVRGDSAAYFCASRTGEGQPQHFGDGTRLSIL.